This TCR beta chain derives from a study of T cell changes during pregnancy in multiple sclerosis (dated by TCRdb to between 2019 and 2020). With regard to the full study: In women with multiple sclerosis, the researchers looked at how the T cell repertoire shifted as pregnancy progressed.

CDR1 and CDR2 are read off the germline V gene as SGHRS and YFSETQ. From cysteine to phenylalanine, the CDR3 is 16 amino acids long. Only CDR3 DNA is held: 48 bases, read in frame from base 1. Relative to germline, V is 2 bases shorter and J is 7 bases shorter, with 21 bases between their ends. On this clone: Its antigen is not yet known. No base qualities exist here, and no much larger clone lies one base off it.

Library method: the immunoSEQ multiplex PCR assay. Not all clones reach the TCRdb copy of this immuneACCESS table, which keeps in-frame sequences only. Checked studies attribute under half of the gap to unresolved V genes and leave the rest unexplained. The sample includes about 36,000 clones, with 92% observed a single time. Of the sample, more than 0.4% is held by the ten largest clones. Here the sequenced sample was CD4+ T cells from peripheral blood mononuclear cells, taken after pregnancy. The receptor was isolated from a female donor with multiple sclerosis, enrolled in a pregnancy study. Recombination connected TRBV5-1 to TRBJ1-2, with an unclear D gene assignment. Read as DNA, the sequence is TGCGCCAGCAGCTTTGAGTCGGGGAGTTCGATGGGTGGCTACACCTTC. It codes for CASSFESGSSMGGYTF.